What follows are 13 T cell receptor beta chains derived from one specimen sequenced in a study of tumor-infiltrating lymphocytes in primary liver carcinoma. Starting from around 510 ng of total RNA, TCR beta cDNA was produced with a primer in the constant region. Libraries covering TCR beta were generated through three nested multiplex PCR rounds (using a slightly modified ARM-PCR). Each of the first two PCR rounds ran roughly 9 cycles with TRBV1-TRBV30 forward and C-beta reverse primers. TCRdb called the multiplex PCR reads again in MiXCR, with one record for every CDR3 protein. In the table there are fewer than 350,000 distinct CDR3 sequences, about 60% of which are singletons. RNA isolated from unsorted whole blood supplied the blood RNA, with germline DNA also extracted. The sample was peripheral blood. These receptors all stem from a man aged 40-49 years with primary liver carcinoma and hepatitis B virus infection.

This clonotype was counted at least ten times. V usage is TRBV6-1 and J usage is TRBJ2-1, with D perhaps matching TRBD1 (6 bases). With 3 bases removed from V and 9 bases from J, the gap between germline ends came to 12 bases. The CDR3 extends over 13 amino acids. Per the germline V gene, CDR1 is MNHNS and CDR2 is SASEGT. The CDR3: CASSENSRGEQFF. The CDR3 region has the DNA TGTGCCAGCAGTGAGAATAGCAGGGGTGAGCAGTTCTTC.

This clonotype was found a few times. Just one base apart from a much larger clone, this may be a read error. J is TRBJ1-5 and V is TRBV12-3 or TRBV12-4; D remains unclear. This CDR3 is 14 amino acids long. CDR3 sequence reads: CACSKAEVSQPQHF. CDR3 nucleotides: TGTGCCTGCAGCAAGGCGGAGGTTAGTCAGCCCCAGCATTTT.

This clonotype was detected once. A clone one base away is much larger, so this may be a read error. The chain combines TRBV10-3 with TRBJ2-7; D uncertain. Germline V gene lookup returns CDR1 ENHRY and CDR2 SYGVKD. The CDR3 length is 15 residues. CDR3 sequence (DNA): TGTGCCATCAGTGAGTCTGCCGGATCTTCCTACGAGCAGCACTTC. It yields the protein CAISESAGSSYEQHF.

The V call is TRBV5-4, the J call TRBJ2-7; perhaps TRBD1 as D (7 bases). Trimming cost V 3 bases and J 0 bases, with 16 bases left between them. The CDR3 length is 16 residues. Germline lookup yields CDR1 SGHNT and CDR2 YYREEE (reference sequence). The CDR3 DNA is TGTGCCAGCAGCTGGGGGGACAGTGGGAACTCCTACGAGCAGTACTTC. Amino acids: CASSWGDSGNSYEQYF.

Points on this clonotype: A much larger clone lies one base from this, so it may be a read error. The chain links TRBV6-5 to TRBJ2-1, with D maybe TRBD2 (6 bases). Trimming took off 2 bases at V and 13 bases at J, with 30 bases between the two ends. This CDR3 has 18 amino acids. In germline, CDR1 is MNHEY, CDR2 SVGAGI. CDR3 region: CASSYPKVRDSRRETQFF. CDR3 coding DNA: TGTGCCAGCAGTTACCCAAAGGTCCGGGACTCGCGACGGGAGACCCAGTTCTTC.

The chain links TRBV6-1 to TRBJ2-3; TRBD2 aligns across 13 bases. The CDR3 is 16 amino acids. The J segment lost 4 bases and the V segment lost 6 bases, leaving 7 bases of the junction unmatched. Germline V gene sequence: CDR1 MNHNS, CDR2 SASEGT. This CDR3 reads CASRGLAGEMSDTQYF. Here the CDR3 DNA reads TGTGCCAGCAGAGGACTAGCGGGAGAGATGTCAGATACGCAGTATTTT.

As for this clonotype: Without the conserved terminal phenylalanine or tryptophan, this CDR3 likely stems from a read error. V usage is TRBV7-9 and J usage is TRBJ2-7; D is perhaps TRBD2 (5 bases). V lost 0 bases to trimming and J lost 4 bases, with 7 bases between them. The germline gives CDR1 SEHNR, CDR2 FQNEAQ (reference sequence). The CDR3 runs 13 residues. CDR3 coding DNA: TGTGCCAGCAGCTTAGCCACGGGATACGAGCAGTACCTC. This codes for CASSLATGYEQYL.

Regarding this clonotype: A much larger clone lies a single base off, so this may be a read error. The chain has TRBV29-1 and TRBJ1-5, with 7 positions matching TRBD1. This CDR3 comprises 13 residues. The germline gives CDR1 SQVTM, CDR2 ANQGSEA. The CDR3 DNA follows: TGCGGCGTCATCTCAGGGGGAGGTCAGCCCCAGCATTTT. It yields the protein CGVISGGGQPQHF.

The V gene is TRBV4-2, the J gene TRBJ2-7; TRBD1 or TRBD2 may be the D gene (6 bases each). This CDR3 is 17 amino acids long. The germline V and J ends were trimmed by 9 bases and 3 bases, with 27 bases remaining between them. CDR1 LGHNA and CDR2 YNFKEQ come from the germline V gene. The CDR3 bases are TGTGCCAGTAACCAAGGGGGACTTCTTGATCAAATCTACGAGCAGTACTTC. This codes for CASNQGGLLDQIYEQYF.

Notes on this clonotype: No conserved phenylalanine or tryptophan ends this CDR3, so it is likely a read error. The rearrangement links TRBV4-2 to TRBJ2-1; D is ambiguous. The length of the CDR3 is 13 residues. CDR1 LGHNA and CDR2 YNFKEQ come from the germline V gene. Trimming removed 1 base from V and 6 bases from J, with 7 bases in between. The CDR3 DNA follows: TGTGCCAGCAGCCAAGGGGTGGGCAATGAGCAGTTCTCA. Protein: CASSQGVGNEQFS.

In this sample, this clonotype turned up many times. The chain combines TRBV12-3 or TRBV12-4 with TRBJ1-1; possible D gene TRBD1, 5 bases. This CDR3 has 13 residues. V was cut by 6 bases and J by 6 bases, with 14 bases left in between. The CDR3 reads CASRTLGAPEAFF. Here the CDR3 DNA reads TGTGCCAGCAGGACCCTTGGGGCGCCTGAAGCTTTCTTT.

The gene calls are TRBV12-3 or TRBV12-4 and TRBJ1-6, with D possibly TRBD1 on 5 matching bases. This CDR3 contains 12 residues. Trimming pared 6 bases from V and 18 bases from J, leaving 18 bases between. The CDR3 coding sequence is TGTGCCAGCAGCCGGGACCGCCTGATATCCCACTTT. Translated, it gives CASSRDRLISHF.

This clonotype was detected a few times. In nucleotides, the CDR3 is TGTGCCGGTCGGACTAGCGGATACAATGAGCAGTTCTTC. Translating it yields CAGRTSGYNEQFF. The chain combines TRBV28 with TRBJ2-1; 10 bases agree with TRBD2. The J segment lost 4 bases and the V segment lost 11 bases, leaving 5 bases of the junction unmatched. CDR1 and CDR2 (germline): MDHEN, SYDVKM. The length of the CDR3 is 13 residues.